Reported below is one TCR beta chain. Seattle enrolled patients during active infection and tracked them longitudinally. CDR1 LGHNA and CDR2 YSLEER come from the germline V gene. This CDR3 contains 14 residues. The germline V and J ends were trimmed by 0 bases and 2 bases, with 7 bases remaining between them. This record comes from a study of blood T cell repertoires in COVID-19. The wider study: Nucleic acid was either cDNA or gDNA, and it came from T cells, B-cell-depleted T cells, or PBMCs.

In the authors' methods: From reference gene primer amplification, estimates of nucleated cell counts were derived. Repertoires were generated with immunoSEQ multiplex PCR, while TCRdb's copy carries only in-frame clones and drops some. V and J calls and clone size follow that table, whereas D and trimming were derived from the DNA. Of about 52,000 clones listed, about 79% are singletons. This chain joins TRBV4-3 and TRBJ1-2; D unresolved. This sequence was found in a man older than 75 with COVID-19, enrolled during active disease. Source material: peripheral blood. The CDR3 nucleotides read TGCGCCAGCAGCCAAGACGGGGTGAACTATGGCTACACCTTC. Its translation: CASSQDGVNYGYTF.